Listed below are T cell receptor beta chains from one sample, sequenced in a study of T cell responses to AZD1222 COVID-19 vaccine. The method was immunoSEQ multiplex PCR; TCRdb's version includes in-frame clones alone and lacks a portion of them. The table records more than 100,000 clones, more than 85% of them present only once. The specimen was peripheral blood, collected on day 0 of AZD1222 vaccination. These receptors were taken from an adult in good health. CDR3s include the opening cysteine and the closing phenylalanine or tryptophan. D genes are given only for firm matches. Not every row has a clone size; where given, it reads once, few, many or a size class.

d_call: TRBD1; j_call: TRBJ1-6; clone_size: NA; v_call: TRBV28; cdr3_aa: CASSLPGGISPLHF; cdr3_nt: TGTGCCAGCAGTTTACCAGGGGGCATTTCACCCCTCCACTTT
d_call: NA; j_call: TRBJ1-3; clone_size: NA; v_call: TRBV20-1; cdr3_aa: CSASGHDSGNTIYF; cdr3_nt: TGCAGTGCTAGTGGCCACGACTCTGGAAACACCATATATTTT
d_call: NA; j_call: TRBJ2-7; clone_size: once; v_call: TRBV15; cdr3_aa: CATSRDSTGSTYEQYF; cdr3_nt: TGTGCCACCAGCAGAGATTCCACAGGCTCGACCTACGAGCAGTACTTC
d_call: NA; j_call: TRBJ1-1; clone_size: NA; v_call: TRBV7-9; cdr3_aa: CANTLLTAQNTEAFF; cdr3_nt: TGTGCCAACACCCTGTTGACCGCTCAGAACACTGAAGCTTTCTTT
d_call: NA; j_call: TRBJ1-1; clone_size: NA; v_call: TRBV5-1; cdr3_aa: CASSWGQGNTEAFF; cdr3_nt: TGCGCCAGCAGCTGGGGTCAGGGAAACACTGAAGCTTTCTTT
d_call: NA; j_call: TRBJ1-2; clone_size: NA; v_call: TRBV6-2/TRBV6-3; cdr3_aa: CASSFLATVAGGYTF; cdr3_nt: TGTGCCAGCAGTTTTTTAGCGACAGTCGCCGGTGGCTACACCTTC
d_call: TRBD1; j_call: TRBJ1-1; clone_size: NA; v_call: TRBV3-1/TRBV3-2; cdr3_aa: CASSQDEDRRNTEAFF; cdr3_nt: TGTGCCAGCAGCCAAGATGAGGACAGGAGGAACACTGAAGCTTTCTTT
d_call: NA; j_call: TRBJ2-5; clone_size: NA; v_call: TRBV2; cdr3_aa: CASSEPRRAGIKTQYF; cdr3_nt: TGTGCCAGCAGTGAACCCCGTCGGGCGGGAATAAAGACCCAGTACTTC
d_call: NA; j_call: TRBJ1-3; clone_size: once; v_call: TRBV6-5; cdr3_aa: CASSSGLGGNTIYF; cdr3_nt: TGTGCCAGCAGTTCAGGGCTTGGAGGAAACACCATATATTTT
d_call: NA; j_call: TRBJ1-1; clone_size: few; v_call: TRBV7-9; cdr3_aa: CASSLVQGGTEAFF; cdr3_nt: TGTGCCAGCAGCTTAGTTCAGGGTGGCACTGAAGCTTTCTTT
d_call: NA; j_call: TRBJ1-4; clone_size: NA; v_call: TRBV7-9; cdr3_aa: CASSLGVGTNEKLFF; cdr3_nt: TGTGCCAGCAGCTTAGGAGTCGGGACTAATGAAAAACTGTTTTTT
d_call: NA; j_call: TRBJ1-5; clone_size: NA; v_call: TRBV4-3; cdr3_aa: CASSQEGGYQPQHF; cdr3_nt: TGCGCCAGCAGCCAAGAAGGGGGGTATCAGCCCCAGCATTTT
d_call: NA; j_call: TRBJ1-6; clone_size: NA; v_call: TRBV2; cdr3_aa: CASSVFTRTDYNSPLHF; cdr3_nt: TGTGCCAGCAGCGTTTTTACTAGGACAGATTATAATTCACCCCTCCACTTT
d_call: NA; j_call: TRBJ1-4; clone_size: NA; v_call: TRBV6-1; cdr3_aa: CASREGQGREKLFF; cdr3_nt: TGTGCCAGCAGGGAAGGGCAGGGGCGAGAAAAACTGTTTTTT
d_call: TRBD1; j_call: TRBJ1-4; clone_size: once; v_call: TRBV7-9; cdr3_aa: CASSSQGAKEKLFF; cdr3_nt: TGTGCCAGCAGCTCACAGGGGGCAAAAGAAAAACTGTTTTTT
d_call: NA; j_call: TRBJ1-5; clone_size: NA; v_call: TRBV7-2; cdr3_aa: CASSFIPNQPQHF; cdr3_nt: TGTGCCAGCAGCTTTATTCCCAATCAGCCCCAGCATTTT
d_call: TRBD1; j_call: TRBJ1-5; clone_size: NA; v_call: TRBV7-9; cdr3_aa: CASSLGDRYQPQHF; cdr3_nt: TGTGCCAGCAGCCTCGGGGACAGGTATCAGCCCCAGCATTTT
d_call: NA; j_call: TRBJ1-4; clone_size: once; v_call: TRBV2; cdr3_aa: CASSGKWGVSEKLFF; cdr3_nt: TGTGCCAGCAGTGGGAAGTGGGGGGTCTCTGAAAAACTGTTTTTT
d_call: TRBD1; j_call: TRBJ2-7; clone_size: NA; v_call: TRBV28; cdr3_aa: CASNSDRVSYEQYF; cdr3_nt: TGTGCCAGCAACTCGGACAGGGTCTCCTACGAGCAGTACTTC
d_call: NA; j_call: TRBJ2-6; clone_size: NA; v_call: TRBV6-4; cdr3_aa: CASSDSTGANVLTF; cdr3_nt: TGTGCCAGCAGTGACTCAACTGGGGCCAACGTCCTGACTTTC
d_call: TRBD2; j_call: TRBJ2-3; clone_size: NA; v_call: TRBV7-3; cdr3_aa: CASSLGLAGTSDTQYF; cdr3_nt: TGTGCCAGCAGCTTGGGACTAGCGGGGACATCCGATACGCAGTATTTT
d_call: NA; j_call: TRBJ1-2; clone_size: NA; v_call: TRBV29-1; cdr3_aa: CSVGARRPNYGYTF; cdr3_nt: TGCAGCGTAGGTGCACGCCGCCCTAACTATGGCTACACCTTC
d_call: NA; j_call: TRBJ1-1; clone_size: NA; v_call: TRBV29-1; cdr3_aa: CSVDSSGTEAFF; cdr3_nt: TGCAGCGTTGATTCTTCGGGCACTGAAGCTTTCTTT
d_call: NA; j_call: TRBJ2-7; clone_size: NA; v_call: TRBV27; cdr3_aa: CASRWTSTNYEQYF; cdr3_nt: TGTGCCAGCAGATGGACGAGTACAAACTACGAGCAGTACTTC
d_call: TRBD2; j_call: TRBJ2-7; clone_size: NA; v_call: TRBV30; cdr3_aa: CAWSALNGGEQYF; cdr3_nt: TGTGCCTGGAGTGCTCTTAACGGGGGGGAGCAGTACTTC